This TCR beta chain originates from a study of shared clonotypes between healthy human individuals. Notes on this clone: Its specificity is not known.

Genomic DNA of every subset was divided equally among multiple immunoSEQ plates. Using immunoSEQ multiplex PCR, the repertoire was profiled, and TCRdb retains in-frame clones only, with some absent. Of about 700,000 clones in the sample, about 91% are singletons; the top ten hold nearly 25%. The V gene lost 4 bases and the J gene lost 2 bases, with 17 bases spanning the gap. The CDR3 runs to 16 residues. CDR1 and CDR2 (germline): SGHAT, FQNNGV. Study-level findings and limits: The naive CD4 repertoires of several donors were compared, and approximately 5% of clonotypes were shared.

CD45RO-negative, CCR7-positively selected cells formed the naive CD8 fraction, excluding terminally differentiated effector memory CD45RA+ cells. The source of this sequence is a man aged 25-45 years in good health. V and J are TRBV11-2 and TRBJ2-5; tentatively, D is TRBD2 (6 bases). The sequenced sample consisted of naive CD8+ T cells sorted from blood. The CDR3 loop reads CASSYRRGSGQETQYF. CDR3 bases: TGTGCCAGCAGCTACCGTCGGGGGAGCGGACAAGAGACCCAGTACTTC. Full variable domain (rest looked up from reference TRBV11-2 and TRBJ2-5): EAGVAQSPRYKIIEKRQSVAFWCNPISGHATLYWYQQILGQGPKLLIQFQNNGVVDDSQLPKDRFSAERLKGVDSTLKIQPAKLEDSAVYLCASSYRRGSGQETQYFGPGTRLLVL.